The rows below give T cell receptor beta chains drawn from one sample of a study of siplizumab effects on memory and regulatory T cells. Repertoires were generated with immunoSEQ multiplex PCR, while TCRdb's copy carries only in-frame clones and drops some. The sample lists around 94,000 clones; roughly nine tenths were seen once. Material: CD4+ T cells sorted from blood. The receptor source for this set is a human donor in good health. Each CDR3 is given with its conserved first and last residue. The order of the fields is CDR3 DNA, CDR3 protein, J gene, D gene, clone size, V gene. The D gene is left open where the match is weak. Size is stated for part of the rows, as once, few or many counts, or as a class when the clone is expanded.

CDR3 DNA: TGTGCCAGCAGTTACGGCGGGAGTAACACAGATACGCAGTATTTT; CDR3 protein: CASSYGGSNTDTQYF; J gene: TRBJ2-3; D gene: TRBD2; clone size: once; V gene: TRBV6-5
CDR3 DNA: TGCGGGGCTACCCTAGCCAAAAACATTCAGTACTTC; CDR3 protein: CGATLAKNIQYF; J gene: TRBJ2-4; D gene: -; clone size: -; V gene: TRBV29-1
CDR3 DNA: TGTGCCAGCAGAGGACAGGGAAGTGAGCCCCAGCATTTT; CDR3 protein: CASRGQGSEPQHF; J gene: TRBJ1-5; D gene: TRBD1; clone size: -; V gene: TRBV7-9
CDR3 DNA: TGTGCCAGCAGTCTACAGGGAAGGTCACCCCTCCACTTT; CDR3 protein: CASSLQGRSPLHF; J gene: TRBJ1-6; D gene: -; clone size: -; V gene: TRBV6-4
CDR3 DNA: TGTGCCAGCAGTGAAAATTTCGGGTCACTAGCGGTGAGATACTTC; CDR3 protein: CASSENFGSLAVRYF; J gene: TRBJ2-5; D gene: TRBD2; clone size: -; V gene: TRBV6-1
CDR3 DNA: TGTGCCAGCAGCAGGGGTGGTAATTCACCCCTCCACTTT; CDR3 protein: CASSRGGNSPLHF; J gene: TRBJ1-6; D gene: -; clone size: -; V gene: TRBV11-3
CDR3 DNA: TGTGCCACCAGCAGAGTTGGGACAGGGTATGAAAAACTGTTTTTT; CDR3 protein: CATSRVGTGYEKLFF; J gene: TRBJ1-4; D gene: TRBD1; clone size: -; V gene: TRBV15
CDR3 DNA: TGTGCCAGTAGTATGTGGAAGGGTTTGGGCAATCAGCCCCAGCATTTT; CDR3 protein: CASSMWKGLGNQPQHF; J gene: TRBJ1-5; D gene: -; clone size: -; V gene: TRBV19
CDR3 DNA: TGTGCCTGGAAATATGGGGGTGGCATTCAGTACTTC; CDR3 protein: CAWKYGGGIQYF; J gene: TRBJ2-4; D gene: -; clone size: -; V gene: TRBV30
CDR3 DNA: TGCGCCAGCAGCTTGGGGTTAGGGACAGGAGGACCCCAAGAGACCCAGTACTTC; CDR3 protein: CASSLGLGTGGPQETQYF; J gene: TRBJ2-5; D gene: TRBD1; clone size: -; V gene: TRBV5-1
CDR3 DNA: TGTGCCAGCAGTGAGTACCAAGAGACCCAGTACTTC; CDR3 protein: CASSEYQETQYF; J gene: TRBJ2-5; D gene: -; clone size: few; V gene: TRBV6-1